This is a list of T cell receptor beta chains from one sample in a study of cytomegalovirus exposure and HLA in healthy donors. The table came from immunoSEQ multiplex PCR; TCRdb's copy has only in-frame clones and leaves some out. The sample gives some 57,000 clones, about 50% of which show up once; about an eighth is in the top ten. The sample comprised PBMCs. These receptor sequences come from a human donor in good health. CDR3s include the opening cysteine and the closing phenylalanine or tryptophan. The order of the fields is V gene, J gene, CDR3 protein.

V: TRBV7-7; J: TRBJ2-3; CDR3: CASSSGEDTQYF
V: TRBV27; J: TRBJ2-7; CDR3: CASSWGQRNYYEQYF
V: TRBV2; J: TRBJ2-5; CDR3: CASRGGTSWATQYF
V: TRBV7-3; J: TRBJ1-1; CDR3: CASSLSTRTEAFF
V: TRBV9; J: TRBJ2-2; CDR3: CASSVGLATGELFF
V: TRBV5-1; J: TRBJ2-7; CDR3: CASSPSDGGCEQYF
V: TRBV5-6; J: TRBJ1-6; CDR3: CASSLGDRENSPLHF
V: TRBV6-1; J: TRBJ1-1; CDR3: CASRDYRVSTEAFF
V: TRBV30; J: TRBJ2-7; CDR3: CAWSVRGSYEQYF
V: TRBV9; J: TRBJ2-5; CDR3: CASSVDGGGAGTQYF
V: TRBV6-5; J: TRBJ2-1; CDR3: CASRLQSSSYNEQFF
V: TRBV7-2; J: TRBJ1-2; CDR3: CASSLGTGIEGGYTF
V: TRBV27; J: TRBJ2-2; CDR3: CASSSILLAENTGELFF
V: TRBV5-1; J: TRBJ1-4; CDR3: CASSGDGRGNEKLFF
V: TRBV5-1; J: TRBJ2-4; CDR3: CASSLGTGVAKNIQYF
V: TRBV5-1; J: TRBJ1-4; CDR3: CASSPTGGRGEKLFF
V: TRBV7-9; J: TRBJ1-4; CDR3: CASSTGQGYNEKLFF
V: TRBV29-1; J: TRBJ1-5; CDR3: CSVTNREDQPQHF
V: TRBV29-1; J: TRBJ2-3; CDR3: CSVEWVWGGTTDTQYF
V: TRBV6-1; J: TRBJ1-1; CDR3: CASSEGMNTEAFF
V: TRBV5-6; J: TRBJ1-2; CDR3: CASSWSEGYTF
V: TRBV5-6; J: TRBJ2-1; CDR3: CASSLGLASYNEQFF
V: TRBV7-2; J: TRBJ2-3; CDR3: CASSPGQSTDTQYF
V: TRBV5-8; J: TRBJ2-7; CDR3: CASSFQDRTSYEQYF
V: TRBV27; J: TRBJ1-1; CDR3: CASSPQERRTEAFF
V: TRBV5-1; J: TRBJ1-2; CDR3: CASSLGTGGAYGYTF
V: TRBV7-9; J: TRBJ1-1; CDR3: CASSLTGAHTEAFF
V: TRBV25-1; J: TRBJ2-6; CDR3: CASRFGGSGANVLTF
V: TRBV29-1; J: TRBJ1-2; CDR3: CSVPSGSWNYGYTF
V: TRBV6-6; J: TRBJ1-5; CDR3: CASSYVGDQPQHF
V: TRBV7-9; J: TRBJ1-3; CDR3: CASSPWDSSGNTIYF
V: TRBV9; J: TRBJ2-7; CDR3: CASSVAGAGRNEQYF
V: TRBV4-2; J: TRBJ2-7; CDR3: CASSQERGTSGFYEQYF
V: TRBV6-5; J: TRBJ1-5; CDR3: CASSRTGKGDQPQHF
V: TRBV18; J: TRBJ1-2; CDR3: CASSPRGQGNYGYPF
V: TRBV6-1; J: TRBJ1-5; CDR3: CAIKGQGFRQPQHF
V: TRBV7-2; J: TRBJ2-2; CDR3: CASSLALGGAGELFF
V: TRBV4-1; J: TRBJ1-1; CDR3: CASSQKVGGRNTEAFF
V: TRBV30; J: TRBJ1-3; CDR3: CAWGGRRPSGNTIYF
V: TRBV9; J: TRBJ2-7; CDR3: CASSVDTGPCEQYF
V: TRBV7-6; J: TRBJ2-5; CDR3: CASSLDRGVQETQYF
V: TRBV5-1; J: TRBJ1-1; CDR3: CASSGADSPTYGAFF
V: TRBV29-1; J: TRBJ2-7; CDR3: CSVEVGYSQRYEQYF
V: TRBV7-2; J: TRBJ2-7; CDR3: CASSGSGTGLSYEQYF
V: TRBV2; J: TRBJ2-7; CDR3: CASLYSLGQGSEQYF
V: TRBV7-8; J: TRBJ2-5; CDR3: CASSLALTGVETQYF